The 20 T cell receptor beta chains given below trace back to one sample, sequenced in a study of high-grade serous ovarian cancer treatment subgroups. Tumor samples were obtained before definitive surgery or chemotherapy. TCRdb keeps only in-frame clones here, not all; method: immunoSEQ multiplex PCR. The table shows about 4,400 clones, with approximately 76% occurring only once. The sequenced sample consisted of tumor tissue. The receptors shown here come from a human donor with high-grade serous ovarian cancer.

This clone was counted a few times. The rearrangement joins TRBV10-3 to TRBJ1-2, with a weak D call TRBD1 (5 bases). V lost 3 bases and J 8 bases, leaving 19 bases between the germline ends. From germline, CDR1 is ENHRY and CDR2 SYGVKD. CDR3 length equals 15 residues. CDR3 in amino acids: CAISDSTRDGGGYTF. The CDR3 DNA reads as TGTGCCATCAGTGACTCCACTCGGGACGGCGGCGGCTACACCTTC.

The rearrangement links TRBV30 to TRBJ1-6, with D possibly being TRBD1 (6 bases). V was trimmed by 8 bases and J by 7 bases, leaving 15 bases between them. The V gene's germline CDR1 is GTSNPN and CDR2 SVGIG (reference sequence). The CDR3 spans 13 residues. The CDR3 DNA reads TGTGCCCTCCAAGGGGGAGTAAATTCACCCCTCCACTTT. Translating it yields CALQGGVNSPLHF.

This chain uses TRBV7-2 with TRBJ2-7; D not resolved. Germline CDR1 is SGHTA and CDR2 is FQGNSA. The V gene lost 5 bases and the J gene lost 2 bases, with 10 bases spanning the gap. The length of the CDR3 is 13 residues. CDR3 residues: CASSPLRAYEQYF. CDR3 coding DNA: TGTGCCAGCAGCCCGTTAAGAGCCTACGAGCAGTACTTC.

This sequence joins TRBV29-1 and TRBJ2-1, with 10 nucleotides matching TRBD1. The CDR3 length is 14 residues. V dropped 7 bases and J dropped 4; count of bases not matched to a gene: 7. Germline V gene data show CDR1 as SQVTM and CDR2 as ANQGSEA. In DNA, the CDR3 is TGCAGCGGAGATCCGGGACAGGGGTACAATGAGCAGTTCTTC. Its protein is CSGDPGQGYNEQFF.

V gene TRBV27 combines with J gene TRBJ2-1; TRBD1 aligns across 7 bases. The CDR3 has 17 amino acids. Germline values: CDR1 MNHEY, CDR2 SMNVEV (reference sequence). Trimming removed 2 bases from V and 2 bases from J; junction bases left unmatched: 9. As DNA, the CDR3 is TGTGCCAGCAGTTTACAGACAGGGCGGGTGGCCTACAATGAGCAGTTCTTC. Translation gives CASSLQTGRVAYNEQFF.

This rearrangement joins TRBV7-6 to TRBJ2-3; 15 positions match TRBD2. From germline, CDR1 is SGHVS and CDR2 FNYEAQ. The CDR3 runs 18 residues. With 6 bases clipped from V and 1 base from J, the junction kept 8 bases outside the gene matches. For the CDR3, the DNA is TGTGCCAGCAGATCGGGACTAGCGGGGGGAGACCGCACAGATACGCAGTATTTT. It encodes CASRSGLAGGDRTDTQYF.

This rearrangement joins TRBV4-3 to TRBJ1-2; 9 nucleotides line up with TRBD1. This CDR3 is 15 amino acids long. V dropped 3 bases and J dropped 6; count of bases not matched to a gene: 8. Germline lookup yields CDR1 LGHNA and CDR2 YSLEER. The CDR3 sequence: CASSHVPQGANGYTF. The CDR3 DNA follows: TGCGCCAGCAGCCACGTCCCACAGGGGGCGAATGGCTACACCTTC.

The chain is built from TRBV5-1 and TRBJ2-7; TRBD1 aligns across 11 bases. V lost 0 bases and J lost 5; bases outside the gene matches: 7. Germline CDR1 SGHRS, CDR2 YFSETQ. The CDR3 runs to 16 residues. The CDR3 is CASSLAGTGGINEQYF. The CDR3 coding sequence is TGCGCCAGCAGCTTGGCCGGGACAGGGGGGATCAACGAGCAGTACTTC.

This chain links TRBV19 with TRBJ2-1, with D perhaps matching TRBD2 (6 bases). Trimming shortened V by 6 bases and J by 5 bases, and 8 bases separated the two germline ends. Germline V gene lookup returns CDR1 LNHDA and CDR2 SQIVND (reference sequence). The CDR3 extends over 12 amino acids. The CDR3 spells CASRWRDNEQFF. CDR3 DNA: TGTGCCAGTAGGTGGAGGGACAATGAGCAGTTCTTC.

V gene TRBV27 combines with J gene TRBJ2-6; D is ambiguous. Deletions cut 6 bases from V and 2 bases from J, with 2 bases between. This CDR3 is 12 amino acids long. CDR1 and CDR2 (germline): MNHEY, SMNVEV (reference sequence). The CDR3 sequence: CASRTGANVLTF. Written as DNA, the CDR3 is TGTGCCAGCAGAACTGGGGCCAACGTCCTGACTTTC.

This sequence joins TRBV9 and TRBJ2-3; D may be TRBD1 or TRBD2 (6 bases each). Deletions cut 3 bases from V and 0 bases from J, with 11 bases between. The CDR3 extends over 15 amino acids. Germline CDR1 and CDR2: SGDLS and YYNGEE. CDR3 amino acids: CASSEGEASTDTQYF. CDR3 nucleotides: TGTGCCAGCAGCGAGGGGGAGGCGAGCACAGATACGCAGTATTTT.

This rearrangement joins TRBV6-5 to TRBJ1-3; D not certain. The CDR3 totals 15 residues. Trimming left V 2 bases short and J 2 bases short, with 10 bases between. Germline CDR1 is MNHEY and CDR2 is SVGAGI. This CDR3 reads CASSYKSGAGNTIYF. The CDR3 DNA sequence: TGTGCCAGCAGTTACAAGTCTGGGGCTGGAAACACCATATATTTT.

J is TRBJ2-7 and V is TRBV30; no clear D gene. The CDR3 spans 14 residues. The V end lost 0 bases, the J end lost 0 bases, and 9 bases lay between the germline ends. Germline CDR1 GTSNPN, CDR2 SVGIG (reference sequence). As DNA, the CDR3 is TGTGCCTGGAGTGTGAAGGGCAGCTCCTACGAGCAGTACTTC. Encoded protein: CAWSVKGSSYEQYF. Drawing the rest from reference TRBV30 and TRBJ2-7, the complete variable domain is SQTIHQWPATLVQPVGSPLSLECTVEGTSNPNLYWYRQAAGRGLQLLFYSVGIGQISSEVPQNLSASRPQDRQFILSSKKLLLSDSGFYLCAWSVKGSSYEQYFGPGTRLTVT.

This clone was seen only once. The chain couples TRBV4-1 to TRBJ1-5; D uncertain. The V end was cut by 3 bases, the J end by 0 bases, with 6 bases between. There are 14 residues in the CDR3. The V gene's germline CDR1 is MGHRA and CDR2 YSYEKL. As DNA, the CDR3 is TGCGCCAGCAGCCAGACGGATAGCAATCAGCCCCAGCATTTT. The encoded protein is CASSQTDSNQPQHF.

The CDR3 DNA reads as TGTGCCAGTAGTCCGCTCGAAGGGTTGGGGTACGAGCAGTACTTC. Translating gives CASSPLEGLGYEQYF. The chain recombines TRBV19 with TRBJ2-7; no firm D call. Trimming cost V 5 bases and J 4 bases, with 18 bases left between them. CDR3 size: 15 residues. Germline V gene data show CDR1 as LNHDA and CDR2 as SQIVND (reference sequence).

This rearrangement joins TRBV29-1 to TRBJ1-6; D gene ambiguous. The germline CDR1 and CDR2 sequences are SQVTM and ANQGSEA. V lost 5 bases and J lost 15, with 20 bases in between. This CDR3 is built from 13 residues. DNA of the CDR3: TGCAGCGTTATCCTAGCCGGACGCCTAGACCTCCACTTT. Translating it yields CSVILAGRLDLHF. Complete variable domain (other parts from reference TRBV29-1 and TRBJ1-6): SAVISQKPSRDICQRGTSLTIQCQVDSQVTMMFWYRQQPGQSLTLIATANQGSEATYESGFVIDKFPISRPNLTFSTLTVSNMSPEDSSIYLCSVILAGRLDLHFGNGTRLTVT.

This chain links TRBV27 with TRBJ2-3, with TRBD1 matching over 10 bases. In germline, CDR1 is MNHEY, CDR2 SMNVEV (reference sequence). This CDR3 is 15 amino acids long. Germline trimming cut 3 bases from V and 10 bases from J; bases unmatched to any gene: 10. CDR3 bases: TGTGCCAGCAGTTTGGGACAGGGGTTCCGGACCGCGCAGTATTTT. Protein product: CASSLGQGFRTAQYF.

This clone has just a few counts. The chain links TRBV5-1 to TRBJ1-1, with 11 bases matching TRBD1. Germline CDR1 and CDR2: SGHRS and YFSETQ. The CDR3 runs to 14 residues. The V segment lost 5 bases and the J segment 4 bases; nucleotides outside the gene matches: 4. The chain's CDR3 is CASRPGTGGTEAFF. Here the CDR3 DNA reads TGCGCCAGCAGACCCGGGACAGGGGGCACTGAAGCTTTCTTT.

The chain joins TRBV30 to TRBJ2-1; D possibly corresponds to TRBD1 (5 bases). Germline V gives CDR1 GTSNPN, CDR2 SVGIG (reference sequence). V lost 8 bases and J lost 2, with 16 bases in between. This CDR3 region has 14 residues. In nucleotides, the CDR3 is TGTGCCAGTTCGACAGAGGAAGCCTACAATGAGCAGTTCTTC. Protein product: CASSTEEAYNEQFF.

The chain uses TRBV29-1 and TRBJ2-5; 7 bases match TRBD2. V gave up 6 bases and J gave up 5 bases; unmatched junction bases: 18. The CDR3 has 16 residues. Germline V CDR1 and CDR2: SQVTM, ANQGSEA. The CDR3 is CSVAQGASGIRETQYF. CDR3 in DNA: TGCAGCGTGGCTCAGGGAGCAAGCGGGATTCGGGAGACCCAGTACTTC.